This TCR beta chain originates from a study of regulatory T cells in long-lasting Graves disease. As for time point: newly diagnosed GD, antithyroid drugs for less than 3 months. RNA from PBMCs was the source of the TCR library. This clonotype was observed many times. CDR3-region Arm-PCR and iRepertoire HTBI primers produced the TCR beta libraries. TCRdb re-called the multiplex PCR reads through MiXCR, storing one row per CDR3 protein. Of approximately 440,000 distinct CDR3 sequences in the sample, 15% to 20% were seen once. The same specimen was also included in a second study, on T cells in Graves' hyperthyroidism and ophthalmopathy.

The sequence was collected from a man aged 35 to 55 with Graves disease. The sample in question was peripheral blood mononuclear cells (PBMCs), obtained at new diagnosis, from a patient treated with antithyroid drugs.

The CDR3 loop reads CASSLDLMGRGLVDEQFF. The CDR3, as DNA: TGTGCCAGCAGCTTAGATCTAATGGGCAGGGGCTTGGTAGATGAGCAGTTCTTC. The J gene is TRBJ2-1, the V gene TRBV11-2; perhaps TRBD1 as D (6 bases). Germline V gene lookup returns CDR1 SGHAT and CDR2 FQNNGV. The CDR3 extends over 18 amino acids. The germline V and J ends were trimmed by 0 bases and 8 bases, with 23 bases remaining between them.